One and the same sample provided the 21 T cell receptor beta chains below, sequenced in a study of healthy donors' naive CD4 and CD8 T cells. Each TCR library used approximately 500 ng of total RNA and a linear amplification protocol. TCRdb called the reads again in MiXCR, with one record for every CDR3 protein. The table includes roughly 200,000 distinct CDR3 sequences, over 60% detected once. Sequencing was performed on naive CD4+ and CD8+ T cells sorted from blood, pooled from several donors. The receptors here all came from a pool of human donors in good health; the sample pools cells from several healthy donors.

This clonotype has a handful of counts. V and J are TRBV6-2 or TRBV6-3 and TRBJ2-5; D tentatively fits TRBD1 or TRBD2 (5 bases each). The V gene's germline CDR1 is MNHEY and CDR2 SVGEGT. The CDR3 covers 15 residues. Trimming stripped 2 bases from V and 0 bases from J, with 10 bases between. The CDR3 DNA reads as TGTGCCAGCAGTTACATGGGGGAGAACCAAGAGACCCAGTACTTC. It translates to CASSYMGENQETQYF.

This rearrangement joins TRBV5-4 to TRBJ1-5; 12 bases fit TRBD1. This CDR3 contains 14 residues. In germline, CDR1 is SGHNT, CDR2 YYREEE (reference sequence). V shed 7 bases and J 10 bases; nucleotides not matched to a gene: 9. The CDR3 spells CASGTGGDRQPQHF. Here the CDR3 DNA reads TGTGCCAGCGGGACAGGGGGCGATCGGCAACCCCAGCATTTT.

This chain connects TRBV12-3 or TRBV12-4 to TRBJ1-5; D perhaps matches TRBD1 (5 bases). V gave up 1 base and J gave up 0 bases, with 10 bases separating them. The CDR3 runs to 16 residues. Here the CDR3 DNA reads TGTGCCAGCAGTTTAGTGGGGCTACTTAGCAATCAGCCCCAGCATTTT. The encoded protein is CASSLVGLLSNQPQHF.

This clonotype turned up a few times. V gene TRBV29-1 combines with J gene TRBJ1-2; D possibly corresponds to TRBD1 (5 bases). The CDR3 consists of 12 residues. Per the germline V gene, CDR1 is SQVTM and CDR2 is ANQGSEA. V shed 4 bases and J shed 3 bases, with 9 bases lying between them. The CDR3 region is CSVGMGDYGYTF. The CDR3 bases are TGCAGCGTTGGGATGGGGGACTATGGCTACACCTTC.

J is TRBJ2-3 and V is TRBV6-5; 13 bases are a match to TRBD2. V lost 6 bases and J lost 4; bases outside the gene matches: 4. The CDR3 consists of 15 residues. CDR1 MNHEY and CDR2 SVGAGI come from the germline V gene. The chain's CDR3 is CASSSGTSGADTQYF. Here the CDR3 DNA reads TGTGCCAGCAGCTCCGGGACTAGCGGGGCAGATACGCAGTATTTT.

This clonotype appeared a few times. The rearrangement uses TRBV19 and TRBJ2-1, with 9 bases matching TRBD1. Germline CDR1 and CDR2: LNHDA and SQIVND (reference sequence). The CDR3 is 16 amino acids. Trimming took 7 bases from V and 2 from J; bases not matched to a gene: 9. The CDR3: CASTDPGQGAYNEQFF. The CDR3 region has the DNA TGTGCCAGTACCGATCCGGGACAGGGCGCCTACAATGAGCAGTTCTTC. Full variable domain (outside the CDR3, taken from reference TRBV19 and TRBJ2-1): DGGITQSPKYLFRKEGQNVTLSCEQNLNHDAMYWYRQDPGQGLRLIYYSQIVNDFQKGDIAEGYSVSREKKESFPLTVTSAQKNPTAFYLCASTDPGQGAYNEQFFGPGTRLTVL.

The chain links TRBV19 to TRBJ2-1; a weak D match, TRBD2 (6 bases). Germline assignment: CDR1 LNHDA and CDR2 SQIVND (reference sequence). The CDR3 consists of 14 residues. V lost 9 bases and J 5 bases, leaving 17 bases between the germline ends. CDR3 DNA sequence: TGTGCCAGCAAGGAGGGGTACGTGAACAATGAGCAGTTCTTC. It specifies CASKEGYVNNEQFF.

The chain links TRBV29-1 to TRBJ2-1; the D is unclear. V was cut by 5 bases and J by 9 bases, with 2 bases left in between. Germline CDR1 and CDR2: SQVTM and ANQGSEA. This CDR3 has 8 amino acids. CDR3 sequence (DNA): TGCAGCGTTTCTGAGCAGTTCTTC. As protein: CSVSEQFF.

The chain uses TRBV11-2 and TRBJ2-7; D is uncertain. The ends were cut back, 5 bases at V and 12 bases at J, with 5 bases in the middle. Germline values: CDR1 SGHAT, CDR2 FQNNGV. The CDR3 is made up of 8 amino acids. The CDR3 spells CASSPRYF. CDR3 in DNA: TGTGCCAGCAGCCCCCGGTACTTC.

This clonotype was counted between two and nine times. This sequence joins TRBV6-5 and TRBJ2-5; D ambiguous. The CDR3 runs 11 residues. CDR1 is MNHEY and CDR2 is SVGAGI in the germline V gene. V shed 2 bases and J shed 2 bases, with 0 bases lying between them. The CDR3 DNA reads TGTGCCAGCAGTTACCAAGAGACCCAGTACTTC. Residues: CASSYQETQYF.

The chain uses TRBV29-1 and TRBJ2-1; TRBD2 matches at 8 bases. CDR1 and CDR2 (germline): SQVTM, ANQGSEA. This CDR3 region has 17 residues. Trimming removed 2 bases from V and 3 bases from J; junction bases left unmatched: 12. In nucleotides, the CDR3 is TGCAGCGTTGAATCCCACGGGAGGGCCTCGTTCTACAATGAGCAGTTCTTC. It translates to CSVESHGRASFYNEQFF.

The rearrangement uses TRBV29-1 and TRBJ2-3; 11 bases match TRBD1. The CDR3 spans 16 residues. V trimming: 0 bases; J trimming: 5 bases; junction bases outside the gene matches: 7. CDR1 and CDR2 from the germline V gene are SQVTM and ANQGSEA. CDR3 residues: CSVEEVGQGVIDTQYF. The CDR3 DNA is TGCAGCGTTGAAGAAGTGGGACAGGGGGTGATAGATACGCAGTATTTT.

The genes are TRBV19 and TRBJ2-1, with 8 bases identical to TRBD2. Germline V lookup: CDR1 LNHDA, CDR2 SQIVND (reference sequence). CDR3 length: 15 amino acids. V was clipped by 6 bases and J by 4 bases; unmatched bases: 8. The CDR3: CASSSAGGAYNEQFF. In nucleotides, the CDR3 is TGTGCCAGTAGCTCCGCGGGGGGTGCTTACAATGAGCAGTTCTTC. The entire variable domain, with the rest obtained from reference TRBV19 and TRBJ2-1, is as follows: DGGITQSPKYLFRKEGQNVTLSCEQNLNHDAMYWYRQDPGQGLRLIYYSQIVNDFQKGDIAEGYSVSREKKESFPLTVTSAQKNPTAFYLCASSSAGGAYNEQFFGPGTRLTVL.

This chain connects TRBV4-1 to TRBJ2-3; D is uncertain. V was pared by 6 bases and J by 0 bases, with 10 bases between. The CDR3 loop spans 14 amino acids. Germline values: CDR1 MGHRA, CDR2 YSYEKL. The chain's CDR3 is CASRSGHSTDTQYF. The CDR3 nucleotides read TGCGCCAGCAGATCCGGCCACAGCACAGATACGCAGTATTTT.

This clonotype has a handful of counts. The rearrangement uses TRBV19 and TRBJ1-2; D not certain. The CDR3 is 15 amino acids. V was shortened by 5 bases and J by 8 bases, with 21 bases between the two germline ends. Germline CDR1 LNHDA, CDR2 SQIVND (reference sequence). CDR3 coding DNA: TGTGCCAGTAGTCCTAGCGGAGACACCTTGTGGGGCTACACCTTC. Translated, it gives CASSPSGDTLWGYTF.

The V call is TRBV5-4, the J call TRBJ2-7, with D perhaps matching TRBD1 (6 bases). Germline V gives CDR1 SGHNT, CDR2 YYREEE (reference sequence). The ends were cut back, 1 base at V and 3 bases at J, with 11 bases in the middle. The CDR3 runs 14 residues. The DNA for the CDR3 is TGTGCCAGCAGCTTGTATGCAGGGGACTACGAGCAGTACTTC. This gives the protein CASSLYAGDYEQYF.

V and J are TRBV29-1 and TRBJ2-7, with 7 nucleotides matching TRBD1. Germline V CDR1 and CDR2: SQVTM, ANQGSEA. This CDR3 is built from 14 residues. V lost 1 base and J lost 7; bases outside the gene matches: 10. This chain's CDR3 is CSVEGQGLIEEQYF. The CDR3 coding sequence is TGCAGCGTTGAAGGACAGGGATTAATTGAAGAGCAGTACTTC.

The chain links TRBV12-3 or TRBV12-4 to TRBJ2-7, with TRBD2 matching 7 bases. The CDR3 sequence is 13 residues long. Here the CDR3 reads CAIRAAGAYEQYF. The CDR3 DNA reads as TGTGCAATCCGAGCGGCGGGAGCCTACGAGCAGTACTTC.

The gene calls are TRBV29-1 and TRBJ2-7; TRBD1 matches 9 bases. Germline assignment: CDR1 SQVTM and CDR2 ANQGSEA. The CDR3 loop spans 13 amino acids. The ends lost 4 bases at V and 2 bases at J; junction bases unmatched: 3. The CDR3 loop is CSVGGQGTYEQYF. CDR3 DNA sequence: TGCAGCGTTGGGGGACAGGGTACCTACGAGCAGTACTTC.

The chain couples TRBV20-1 to TRBJ2-3; TRBD2 is a possible D gene (6 bases). In germline, CDR1 is DFQATT, CDR2 SNEGSKA (reference sequence). This CDR3 spans 15 amino acids. Trimming pared 0 bases from V and 3 bases from J, leaving 13 bases between. CDR3 DNA: TGCAGTGCTAGAGACGGCGGGAAGGCGACAGATACGCAGTATTTT. It encodes CSARDGGKATDTQYF.

This chain joins TRBV30 and TRBJ1-1; D unclear. V was clipped by 4 bases and J by 10 bases, with 16 bases between them. The CDR3 has 12 amino acids. Per the germline V gene, CDR1 is GTSNPN and CDR2 is SVGIG (reference sequence). CDR3 loop: CAWNAGPRVAFF. CDR3 nucleotide sequence: TGTGCCTGGAACGCCGGGCCCCGGGTAGCTTTCTTT.